The 6 T cell receptor beta chains below all came from one sample that was sequenced in a study of OX40 agonist ivuxolimab in advanced cancers. Profiled with immunoSEQ multiplex PCR; TCRdb holds only in-frame clones, not every one. Of 99,000 or so clones in the sample, 94% were seen once. The input for sequencing was CD4+ or CD8+ T cells sorted from blood, taken in a trial of the OX40 agonist ivuxolimab. These receptors were collected from an adult with an advanced solid tumor such as melanoma, head and neck, liver or kidney cancer.

The J gene is TRBJ1-1, the V gene TRBV6-5; tentative D call: TRBD1 (5 bases). This CDR3 comprises 11 residues. V lost 6 bases and J 4 bases, leaving 6 bases between the germline ends. Germline V gene lookup returns CDR1 MNHEY and CDR2 SVGAGI. The CDR3 DNA is TGTGCCAGCAGAGGGACCACTGAAGCTTTCTTT. It codes for CASRGTTEAFF.

V gene TRBV2 combines with J gene TRBJ1-1; D is uncertain. V lost 8 bases and J 1 base, leaving 14 bases between the germline ends. Germline V gives CDR1 SNHLY, CDR2 FYNNEI. The CDR3 extends over 14 amino acids. CDR3 DNA sequence: TGTGCCAGCCTGCCCGGTCGTGGGAACACTGAAGCTTTCTTT. Translated: CASLPGRGNTEAFF. The whole variable domain, filled in from reference TRBV2 and TRBJ1-1, reads EPEVTQTPSHQVTQMGQEVILRCVPISNHLYFYWYRQILGQKVEFLVSFYNNEISEKSEIFDDQFSVERPDGSNFTLKIRSTKLEDSAMYFCASLPGRGNTEAFFGQGTRLTVV.

V usage is TRBV5-1 and J usage is TRBJ1-2; TRBD1 is a possible D gene (6 bases). Trimming stripped 4 bases from V and 4 bases from J, with 14 bases between. Germline V gene lookup returns CDR1 SGHRS and CDR2 YFSETQ. This CDR3 has 14 residues. The CDR3 protein is CASSNRQEGYGYTF. Here the CDR3 DNA reads TGCGCCAGCAGCAACCGACAGGAGGGCTATGGCTACACCTTC.

The chain has TRBV9 and TRBJ1-6; a weak D match, TRBD1 (5 bases). The CDR3 sequence is 16 residues long. V was pared by 2 bases and J by 7 bases, with 16 bases between. Germline V gene lookup returns CDR1 SGDLS and CDR2 YYNGEE. This CDR3 is CASSVRPGLNNSPLHF. DNA of the CDR3: TGTGCCAGCAGCGTTCGCCCAGGGCTGAACAATTCACCCCTCCACTTT.

The genes are TRBV21-1 and TRBJ2-2; TRBD1 is the table's D call, not checked against the DNA. TRBV21-1 is tagged as a pseudogene. There are 15 residues in the CDR3. Written as DNA, the CDR3 is TGTGCCACTATTGGACAGCACGCGAACACCGGGGAGCTGTTTTTT. Its protein is CATIGQHANTGELFF.

The chain combines TRBV20-1 with TRBJ2-5; TRBD1 matches at 8 bases. With 5 bases clipped from V and 5 bases from J, the junction kept 1 base outside the gene matches. The germline gives CDR1 DFQATT, CDR2 SNEGSKA (reference sequence). The CDR3 length is 11 residues. The CDR3 region is CSAWTGETQYF. The DNA for the CDR3 is TGCAGTGCTTGGACAGGGGAGACCCAGTACTTC.